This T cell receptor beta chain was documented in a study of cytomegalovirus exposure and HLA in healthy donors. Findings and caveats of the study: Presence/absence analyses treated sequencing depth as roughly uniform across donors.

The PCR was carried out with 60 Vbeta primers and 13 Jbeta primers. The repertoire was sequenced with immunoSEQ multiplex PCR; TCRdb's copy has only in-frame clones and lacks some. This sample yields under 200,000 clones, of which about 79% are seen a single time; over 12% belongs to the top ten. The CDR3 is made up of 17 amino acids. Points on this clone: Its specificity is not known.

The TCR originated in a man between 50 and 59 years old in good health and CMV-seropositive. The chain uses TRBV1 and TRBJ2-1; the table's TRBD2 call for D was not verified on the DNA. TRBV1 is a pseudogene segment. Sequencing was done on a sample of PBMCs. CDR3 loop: CTSSQGRSAGRYNEQFF. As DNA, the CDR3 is TGCACCAGCAGCCAGGGACGGTCAGCGGGGAGATACAATGAGCAGTTCTTC.